Following are 32 T cell receptor beta chains from one sample sequenced in a study of T cells in Graves' hyperthyroidism and ophthalmopathy. Amplified TCR beta CDR3 regions derived from RNA transcripts. RT-PCR in the first round (using the HTBI primer set) targeted the TCR CDR3. One entry per CDR3 protein, called by TCRdb with MiXCR from the multiplex PCR reads. This sample has 450,000 to 600,000 distinct CDR3 sequences, with just under 20% found just once. The material sequenced was blood. Receptors originate from a man in his forties or fifties with Graves' ophthalmopathy.

Of note for this clonotype: Compared with germline, one end of the junction differs, possibly owing to a read error. This sequence joins TRBV28 and TRBJ2-7, with 9 bases aligning to TRBD1. Germline assignment: CDR1 MDHEN and CDR2 SYDVKM. This CDR3 spans 14 amino acids. The CDR3 loop is CTSRLGTGMYEQYF. CDR3 bases: TGTACCAGCAGACTCGGGACAGGGATGTACGAGCAGTACTTC.

The chain links TRBV4-1 to TRBJ2-7; a possible D gene is TRBD2 (6 bases). The germline V gene encodes CDR1 MGHRA and CDR2 YSYEKL. Deletions cut 0 bases from V and 2 bases from J, with 14 bases between. This CDR3 contains 16 residues. The CDR3 loop is CASSQDGGAKTYEQYF. The DNA of the CDR3 is TGCGCCAGCAGCCAAGATGGAGGGGCGAAAACCTACGAGCAGTACTTC.

This clonotype came up many times. The chain is built from TRBV28 and TRBJ2-7, with D maybe TRBD2 (6 bases). The CDR3 has 13 amino acids. Germline CDR1 and CDR2: MDHEN and SYDVKM. V was cut by 9 bases and J by 4 bases, with 16 bases left in between. The CDR3 reads CASLEGTHYEQYF. CDR3 bases: TGTGCCAGTCTGGAGGGGACTCATTACGAGCAGTACTTC. Full variable domain (rest looked up from reference TRBV28 and TRBJ2-7): DVKVTQSSRYLVKRTGEKVFLECVQDMDHENMFWYRQDPGLGLRLIYFSYDVKMKEKGDIPEGYSVSREKKERFSLILESASTNQTSMYLCASLEGTHYEQYFGPGTRLTVT.

The chain is built from TRBV12-3 or TRBV12-4 and TRBJ2-1; the D gene is possibly TRBD2 (6 bases). This CDR3 contains 17 residues. Trimming cost V 5 bases and J 0 bases, with 17 bases left between them. This CDR3 reads CASSLRVAESSYNEQFF. Here the CDR3 DNA reads TGTGCCAGCAGTCTCCGGGTAGCGGAATCCTCCTACAATGAGCAGTTCTTC.

This clonotype has a count of ten or more. The V and J genes are TRBV12-3 or TRBV12-4 and TRBJ1-1; D possibly corresponds to TRBD1 (6 bases). The CDR3 totals 13 residues. V was trimmed by 10 bases and J by 5 bases, leaving 17 bases between them. The CDR3 DNA reads as TGTGCCATCCCAGAAACAGGGTTAACTGAAGCTTTCTTT. Amino acid sequence: CAIPETGLTEAFF.

This clonotype came up many times. The chain couples TRBV2 to TRBJ2-1, with D tentatively TRBD2 (5 bases). CDR3 length: 21 residues. In germline, CDR1 is SNHLY, CDR2 FYNNEI. V lost 5 bases, J lost 0 bases, and 29 bases lay in between. CDR3 nucleotides: TGTGCCAGCAGTCGCCCCCACGGAGCGGCTGTACTAATGAGCTCCTACAATGAGCAGTTCTTC. Amino acid sequence: CASSRPHGAAVLMSSYNEQFF.

CDR3 bases: TGTGCCAGCAGTTTCATCCGGGACAGGGGGCTCTCCTATAATTCACCCCTCCACTTT. It yields the protein CASSFIRDRGLSYNSPLHF. The rearrangement joins TRBV12-3 or TRBV12-4 to TRBJ1-6; 12 bases line up with TRBD1. V was clipped by 3 bases and J by 0 bases; unmatched bases: 6. CDR3 length equals 19 residues.

This sequence joins TRBV7-2 and TRBJ2-5; TRBD1 agrees at 9 bases. Germline loops: CDR1 SGHTA, CDR2 FQGNSA. J gave up 0 bases and V 5 bases, and 10 bases lay outside the gene matches. The CDR3 is 17 residues long. The CDR3 spells CASSPRTGAPYQETQYF. The CDR3 DNA is TGTGCCAGCAGCCCGCGGACAGGGGCCCCGTACCAAGAGACCCAGTACTTC.

This clonotype was seen a few times. The gene calls are TRBV7-8 and TRBJ2-1; 7 bases agree with TRBD1. Trimming at V came to 2 bases and at J to 4 bases, leaving 5 bases not matched to a gene. Germline V gene sequence: CDR1 SGHVS, CDR2 FQNEAQ. The CDR3 totals 15 residues. CDR3 bases: TGTGCCAGCAGCTTATCCGGGACAGTATACAATGAGCAGTTCTTC. It encodes CASSLSGTVYNEQFF.

This clonotype was seen more than once but under ten times. This chain connects TRBV6-2 or TRBV6-3 to TRBJ1-1; D is uncertain. The length of the CDR3 is 12 residues. Germline CDR1 is MNHEY and CDR2 is SVGEGT. The germline V and J ends were trimmed by 3 bases and 7 bases, with 9 bases remaining between them. This CDR3 is CASSYYGGEAFF. CDR3 in DNA: TGTGCCAGCAGTTATTACGGCGGTGAAGCTTTCTTT.

The chain recombines TRBV15 with TRBJ2-7; D gene ambiguous. The CDR3 runs to 15 residues. The V end was cut by 4 bases, the J end by 5 bases, with 18 bases between. CDR1 and CDR2 (germline): LNHNV, YYDKDF (reference sequence). The CDR3 protein is CATSTYGGGRNEQYF. The CDR3 bases are TGTGCCACCAGCACTTACGGCGGCGGAAGAAACGAGCAGTACTTC.

This clonotype came up many times. The chain employs TRBV30 and TRBJ1-1; maybe TRBD1 (6 bases). The V end was cut by 5 bases, the J end by 5 bases, with 12 bases between. CDR1 is GTSNPN and CDR2 is SVGIG in the germline V gene (reference sequence). The CDR3 spans 12 residues. The chain's CDR3 is CAWGTRGTEAFF. CDR3 nucleotide sequence: TGTGCCTGGGGTACCAGGGGAACTGAAGCTTTCTTT.

V gene TRBV6-5 combines with J gene TRBJ2-2; D assignment may be TRBD1 or TRBD2 (5 bases each). The V and J ends lost 2 bases and 5 bases respectively, with 9 bases between them. Germline V gene sequence: CDR1 MNHEY, CDR2 SVGAGI. The length of the CDR3 is 14 residues. The CDR3 nucleotides are TGTGCCAGCAGTTACAGGGGCGGGACCGGGGAGCTGTTTTTT. Translated, it gives CASSYRGGTGELFF.

This clonotype came up many times. The chain carries TRBV2 and TRBJ2-1; tentatively, D is TRBD2 (8 bases). This CDR3 contains 16 residues. The germline V gene encodes CDR1 SNHLY and CDR2 FYNNEI. Trimming removed 7 bases at V and 5 bases at J, with 21 bases between. In DNA, the CDR3 is TGTGCCAGCAACAAGGGGGCGGGAGGAGGGGACAATGAGCAGTTCTTC. Translation gives CASNKGAGGGDNEQFF.

The CDR3 nucleotides read TGTGCCAGCAAGATGATGCAGGGAGAATATCGAGAGACCCAGTACTTC. Its translation: CASKMMQGEYRETQYF. The rearrangement uses TRBV6-1 and TRBJ2-5, with D perhaps assigned TRBD1 or TRBD2 (5 bases each). Between the trimmed V and J ends, which lost 7 bases and 4 bases, there was a span of 22 bases. Germline V CDR1 and CDR2: MNHNS, SASEGT. The length of the CDR3 is 16 residues.

The chain employs TRBV5-1 and TRBJ2-5; maybe TRBD2 (5 bases). Germline loops: CDR1 SGHRS, CDR2 YFSETQ. The CDR3 runs to 13 residues. Trimming shortened V by 0 bases and J by 5 bases, and 8 bases separated the two germline ends. Here the CDR3 DNA reads TGCGCCAGCAGCTTGGTCGGGGTGGAGACCCAGTACTTC. It is translated as CASSLVGVETQYF.

The CDR3 is CASSLAPLAGGSYQETQYF. For the CDR3, the DNA is TGCGCCAGCAGCTTGGCCCCCCTAGCGGGGGGGTCGTACCAAGAGACCCAGTACTTC. This sequence joins TRBV5-1 and TRBJ2-5; TRBD2 matches at 12 bases. This CDR3 contains 19 residues. The V gene's germline CDR1 is SGHRS and CDR2 YFSETQ. Trimming cost V 0 bases and J 0 bases; bases outside gene matches: 9.

This clonotype has a count of ten or more. The chain couples TRBV20-1 to TRBJ2-3, with 7 bases aligning to TRBD2. Germline CDR1 reads DFQATT; CDR2 reads SNEGSKA (reference sequence). The junction had 12 bases not matched to a gene; V was cut back by 5 bases and J by 4 bases. The CDR3 contains 15 residues. The CDR3 sequence: CSAQLGRGFADTQYF. DNA for the CDR3: TGCAGTGCTCAACTAGGGAGGGGCTTCGCAGATACGCAGTATTTT.

For this clonotype: With a much larger clone just one base away, this may be a read error. The CDR3 reads CAGSSDRGGFEQFF. The CDR3 DNA is TGTGCCGGCAGCTCGGATCGGGGGGGGTTTGAGCAGTTCTTC. The chain is built from TRBV11-2 and TRBJ2-1; TRBD2 aligns across 8 bases. Germline assignment: CDR1 SGHAT and CDR2 FQNNGV. This CDR3 spans 14 amino acids.

The CDR3, as DNA: TGTGCCAGCAGCCTACGGGGACTAGCTGGAACGGAGACCCAGTACTTC. Its translation: CASSLRGLAGTETQYF. The gene calls are TRBV12-3 or TRBV12-4 and TRBJ2-5, with 9 bases lining up with TRBD2. The CDR3 length is 16 residues. The J segment lost 5 bases and the V segment lost 6 bases, leaving 13 bases of the junction unmatched.

This clonotype was detected a few times. This chain uses TRBV5-1 with TRBJ2-6; maybe TRBD1 (6 bases). Germline V gene lookup returns CDR1 SGHRS and CDR2 YFSETQ. Trimming took off 4 bases at V and 0 bases at J, with 11 bases between the two ends. This CDR3 comprises 16 residues. In nucleotides, the CDR3 is TGCGCCAGCAGCATAGGACAGCTCTCTGGGGCCAACGTCCTGACTTTC. It yields the protein CASSIGQLSGANVLTF.

The gene calls are TRBV12-3 or TRBV12-4 and TRBJ2-2, with TRBD2 matching 12 bases. This CDR3 spans 15 amino acids. With 6 bases clipped from V and 7 bases from J, the junction kept 6 bases outside the gene matches. CDR3 bases: TGTGCCAGCAGACCTAGCGGGAGGGCCCTCGGGGAGCTGTTTTTT. This encodes CASRPSGRALGELFF.

J is TRBJ2-2 and V is TRBV29-1; D is perhaps TRBD1 or TRBD2 (5 bases each). CDR3 length: 15 residues. The germline V gene has CDR1 SQVTM and CDR2 ANQGSEA. V was trimmed by 4 bases and J by 3 bases, leaving 15 bases between them. Here the CDR3 reads CSVGTGPGDTGELFF. CDR3 sequence (DNA): TGCAGCGTTGGCACAGGCCCCGGGGACACCGGGGAGCTGTTTTTT.

The V gene is TRBV5-1, the J gene TRBJ2-7, with TRBD1 as a possible D gene (6 bases). This CDR3 contains 14 residues. In germline, CDR1 is SGHRS, CDR2 YFSETQ. V gave up 0 bases and J gave up 6 bases, with 13 bases separating them. The chain's CDR3 is CASSLEVAGAEQYF. CDR3 DNA: TGCGCCAGCAGCTTGGAGGTTGCAGGGGCCGAGCAGTACTTC.

This clonotype showed up just a few times. DNA of the CDR3: TGCAGTGCTAGGTCCGAGACAGGGGGAGAGACCCAGTACTTC. This translates into CSARSETGGETQYF. J is TRBJ2-5 and V is TRBV20-1; TRBD1 aligns across 9 bases. The CDR3 is 14 residues long. V dropped 3 bases and J dropped 4; count of bases not matched to a gene: 6. CDR1 is DFQATT and CDR2 is SNEGSKA in the germline V gene (reference sequence).

This clonotype was detected ten times or more. J is TRBJ1-5 and V is TRBV30; the D is unclear. The V and J ends lost 3 bases and 0 bases respectively, with 9 bases between them. There are 14 residues in the CDR3. Germline V gives CDR1 GTSNPN, CDR2 SVGIG (reference sequence). The CDR3 nucleotides are TGTGCCTGGAGCCCAGGAACTAGCAATCAGCCCCAGCATTTT. Translation gives CAWSPGTSNQPQHF.

J is TRBJ1-5 and V is TRBV12-3 or TRBV12-4; possible D gene TRBD1, 6 bases. The CDR3 extends over 14 amino acids. The CDR3 DNA sequence: TGTGCGGGCGGTGGGGACAATAGCAATCAGCCCCAGCATTTT. Its translation: CAGGGDNSNQPQHF.

The V gene is TRBV20-1, the J gene TRBJ2-5, with D unresolved. The CDR3 sequence is 12 residues long. Per germline, CDR1 DFQATT and CDR2 SNEGSKA (reference sequence). Trimming pared 6 bases from V and 9 bases from J, leaving 17 bases between. CDR3 sequence (DNA): TGCAGTGCCACATACAGCGATTGGGCCCAGTACTTC. It codes for CSATYSDWAQYF.

The chain links TRBV5-1 to TRBJ2-3, with D tentatively TRBD1 or TRBD2 (6 bases each). The germline V gene encodes CDR1 SGHRS and CDR2 YFSETQ. V lost 4 bases to trimming and J lost 2 bases, with 17 bases between them. The CDR3 length is 16 residues. CDR3 residues: CASSPGGDTNTDTQYF. In DNA form, the CDR3 reads TGCGCCAGCAGCCCCGGGGGCGACACAAACACAGATACGCAGTATTTT.

This chain joins TRBV7-9 and TRBJ2-5; perhaps D is TRBD1 or TRBD2 (5 bases each). There are 14 residues in the CDR3. CDR1 is SEHNR and CDR2 is FQNEAQ in the germline V gene (reference sequence). Trimming cost V 8 bases and J 1 base, with 14 bases left between them. CDR3 sequence (DNA): TGTGCCAGCCGGAAGAGGGGAGCCCAAGAGACCCAGTACTTC. Its translation: CASRKRGAQETQYF.

The chain couples TRBV5-1 to TRBJ2-7, with a weak D call TRBD1 (6 bases). V lost 4 bases to trimming and J lost 7 bases, with 15 bases between them. CDR3 length: 13 amino acids. CDR1 and CDR2 (germline): SGHRS, YFSETQ. The CDR3 DNA reads TGCGCCAGCAGCCCCAGGGGCTCGGGGGAGCAGTACTTC. Amino acids: CASSPRGSGEQYF.

This clonotype was seen at least ten times. The chain is built from TRBV11-3 and TRBJ2-1; D is undetermined. CDR3 length: 14 residues. Trimming left V 4 bases short and J 4 bases short, with 11 bases between. CDR1 is SGHNT and CDR2 is YENEEA in the germline V gene. CDR3 sequence (DNA): TGTGCCAGCAGCTACGGCGGAGAATACAATGAGCAGTTCTTC. Residues: CASSYGGEYNEQFF.